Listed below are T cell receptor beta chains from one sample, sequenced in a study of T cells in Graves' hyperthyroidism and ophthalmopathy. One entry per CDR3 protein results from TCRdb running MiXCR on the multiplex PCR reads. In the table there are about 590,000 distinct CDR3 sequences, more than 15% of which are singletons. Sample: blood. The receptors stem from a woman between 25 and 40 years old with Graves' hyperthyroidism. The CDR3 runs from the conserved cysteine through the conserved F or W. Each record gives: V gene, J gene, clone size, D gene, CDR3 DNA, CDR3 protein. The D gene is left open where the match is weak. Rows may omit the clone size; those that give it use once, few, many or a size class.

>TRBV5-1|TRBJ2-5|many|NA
TGCGCCAGCAGCTTGGCCGCGGTACAGTGGGGTGAGACCCAGTACTTC
CASSLAAVQWGETQYF
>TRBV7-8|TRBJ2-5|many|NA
TGTGCCAGCAGCTTAGGCGGCAGGGTGAAAGAGACCCAGTACTTC
CASSLGGRVKETQYF
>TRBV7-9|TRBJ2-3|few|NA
TGTGCCAGCAGCTTAGATCAAACGGGAGCCCCTGATACGCAGTATTTT
CASSLDQTGAPDTQYF
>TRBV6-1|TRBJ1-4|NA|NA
TGTGCCAGCAGTGAAACTCGGTTTTCAGGTTATGAAAAACTGTTTTTT
CASSETRFSGYEKLFF
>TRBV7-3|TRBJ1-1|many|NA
TGTGCCAGCAGCTTACGTAACGTGGACACTGAAGCTTTCTTT
CASSLRNVDTEAFF
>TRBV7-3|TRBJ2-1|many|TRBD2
TGTGCCAGCAGCTTACCCAATGGGGTAGCGGGAGGGCCAAGGTACGATGAGCAGTTCTTC
CASSLPNGVAGGPRYDEQFF
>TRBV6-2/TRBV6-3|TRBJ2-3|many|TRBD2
TGTGCCAGCAGTCACGTTAGCGGGAAGGGAGATACGCAGTATTTT
CASSHVSGKGDTQYF
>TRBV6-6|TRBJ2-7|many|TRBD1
TGTGCCAGCAGTTACTCGATGGGACAGGTCTCCTACGAGCAGTACTTC
CASSYSMGQVSYEQYF
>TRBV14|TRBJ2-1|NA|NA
TGTGCCAGCAGCCAAGAGTGGACAGCGACCGGGAATCAGCAGTTCTTC
CASSQEWTATGNQQFF
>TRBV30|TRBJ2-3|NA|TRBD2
TGTGCCTGGAGTGTAGGGCTAGCGGGACCAGATACGCAGTATTTT
CAWSVGLAGPDTQYF
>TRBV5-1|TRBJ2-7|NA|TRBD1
TGCGCCAGCCGGCCAGGGGGCTCCTACGAGCAGTACTTC
CASRPGGSYEQYF
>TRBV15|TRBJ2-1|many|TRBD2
TGTGCCACCAGCAGAGATCCTAGCGGGAGTGCGGGTGAGCAGTTCTTC
CATSRDPSGSAGEQFF
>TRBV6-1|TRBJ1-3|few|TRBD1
TGTGCCAGCAGTGAACCTCGACAGGGGTTTGGAAACACCATATATTTT
CASSEPRQGFGNTIYF
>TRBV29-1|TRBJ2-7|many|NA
TGCAGCGTTGGAGGGTCCTCCGGCGAGCAGTACTTC
CSVGGSSGEQYF
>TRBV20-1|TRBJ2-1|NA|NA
TGCAGTGCTGGAGGCGGGTACAATGAGCAGTTCTTC
CSAGGGYNEQFF
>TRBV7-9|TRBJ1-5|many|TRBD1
TGTGCCAGGTACAGGGGAAATCAGCCCCAGCATTTT
CARYRGNQPQHF
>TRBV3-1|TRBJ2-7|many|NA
TGTGCCAGCAGCCCCCGTTTCAGGGGACACGGGGAGCAGTACTTC
CASSPRFRGHGEQYF
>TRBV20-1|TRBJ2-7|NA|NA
TGCAGTGCAGCACAACTAAGAACCTCCTACGAGCAGTACTTC
CSAAQLRTSYEQYF
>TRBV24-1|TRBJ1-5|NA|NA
TGTGCCACCAGCCAGGATAGCAATCAGCCCCAGCATTTT
CATSQDSNQPQHF
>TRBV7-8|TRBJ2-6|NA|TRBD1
TGTGCCAGCAGCCAGGAAGCTTCAACAGGGGCTGGGGCCAACGTCCTGACTTTC
CASSQEASTGAGANVLTF
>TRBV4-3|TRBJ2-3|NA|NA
TGCGCCAGCAGCCAAGTGGGGAACCCAGATACGCAGTATTTT
CASSQVGNPDTQYF
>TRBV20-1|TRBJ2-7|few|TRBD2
TGCAGTGCTAGAGATCCCCTAGCGGGAGTCGAGCAGTACTTC
CSARDPLAGVEQYF
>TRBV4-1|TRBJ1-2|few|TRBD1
TGCGCCAGCAGCCACCCGGACAGGCCCGTCTATGGCTACACCTTC
CASSHPDRPVYGYTF
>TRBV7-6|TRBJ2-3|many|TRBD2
TGTGCCAGCAGCTGGCTAGCGGGAGGGACCGCAGATACGCAGTATTTT
CASSWLAGGTADTQYF
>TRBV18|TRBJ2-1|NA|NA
TGTGCCAGCTCACCACCGGTATCTGGGGGCGGTAAGAATGAGCAGTTCTTC
CASSPPVSGGGKNEQFF